This T cell receptor beta chain was observed in a study of shared clonotypes between healthy human individuals. Study-level background: For every donor, three CD4 naive, three CD4 memory, two CD8 naive and one CD8 memory plates were used. Study results and limitations: The sampled material consisted only of blood, and tissue repertoires are likely to differ.

Comments on this clone: The antigen remains undetermined.

Sorted-subset replicate PCR reactions were performed with 200 ng DNA, corresponding to some 32,000 T cell genomes. Measured with immunoSEQ multiplex PCR; TCRdb has only the in-frame clones, and not every one. The table includes approximately 640,000 clones, 90% detected once. V was cut by 3 bases and J by 2 bases, with 11 bases left in between. The germline V gene has CDR1 MNHNS and CDR2 SASEGT. The CDR3 runs to 15 residues. All donors were healthy HIV-negative adults lacking recent acute infections or vaccinations. The clonotype comes from a man between 18 and 29 years old in good health. Some clones in this sample may be carry-over from other donors' samples. Source material: memory CD8+ T cells from PBMCs. Subset given: CD45RO+ cells pooled with CCR7-negative TemRA cells. This chain uses TRBV6-1 with TRBJ2-1; D remains ambiguous. CDR3 residues: CASSDGSITYNEQFF. The CDR3, as DNA: TGTGCCAGCAGTGATGGATCCATTACCTACAATGAGCAGTTCTTC.